This is a list of T cell receptor beta chains from one sample in a study of T cell clonotyping in hematopoietic cell transplantation. Profiled with immunoSEQ multiplex PCR; TCRdb holds only in-frame clones, not every one. The sample includes over 9,000 clones, more than 80% of them seen just once. The sequencing used PBMCs, collected at the time of graft-versus-host disease after allogeneic stem cell transplant. The receptors were sampled from a male patient between 60 and 69 years old who had an allogeneic stem cell transplant from an unrelated donor, so the T cells may come from the graft donor. Some clones in this sample may be carry-over from other donors' samples. The CDR3 runs from the conserved cysteine through the conserved F or W. The D gene is left open where the match is weak. Clone size is not always given. Where it is, it says once, few, many or a class for expanded clones.

j_gene,abundance,d_gene,v_gene,CDR3aa,CDR3nt
TRBJ1-2,-,TRBD1,TRBV13,CASSQGQYYGYTF,TGTGCCAGCAGCCAGGGACAGTACTATGGCTACACCTTC
TRBJ2-7,-,-,TRBV6-1,CASSEFGRDGYEQYF,TGTGCCAGCAGTGAATTCGGCAGGGACGGATACGAGCAGTACTTC
TRBJ1-6,-,-,TRBV7-2,CASSSRKNPPSPLHF,TGTGCCAGCAGCTCCCGGAAGAACCCGCCCTCACCCCTCCACTTT
TRBJ2-1,once,-,TRBV7-8,CASGLSGAAYNEQFF,TGTGCCAGCGGACTGTCGGGGGCCGCCTACAATGAGCAGTTCTTC
TRBJ1-2,-,-,TRBV5-1,CASSLGAGYGYTF,TGCGCCAGCAGCTTGGGTGCGGGCTATGGCTACACCTTC
TRBJ2-1,-,-,TRBV5-4,CASSLGDFNEQFF,TGTGCCAGCAGCCTGGGGGACTTCAATGAGCAGTTCTTC
TRBJ2-5,-,-,TRBV7-2,CASSYARAETQYF,TGTGCCAGCAGCTATGCACGCGCGGAGACCCAGTACTTC
TRBJ1-5,-,-,TRBV7-8,CASSLGDYQPQHF,TGTGCCAGCAGCTTAGGGGACTATCAGCCCCAGCATTTT
TRBJ2-1,-,-,TRBV2,CASSEARAGKQFF,TGTGCCAGCAGTGAAGCTAGAGCTGGCAAGCAGTTCTTC
TRBJ1-1,-,TRBD1,TRBV7-8,CASSPDRGRPMNTEAFF,TGTGCCAGCAGCCCCGACAGGGGACGACCCATGAACACTGAAGCTTTCTTT
TRBJ2-7,-,-,TRBV10-3,CAISEPGEGDKQYF,TGTGCCATCAGTGAGCCGGGGGAGGGGGATAAACAGTACTTC
TRBJ2-1,-,TRBD2,TRBV29-1,CSVEAPSGNEQFF,TGCAGCGTTGAGGCCCCTAGCGGGAATGAGCAGTTCTTC
TRBJ2-3,-,TRBD1,TRBV7-3,CASSSGQGLWPDTQYF,TGTGCCAGCAGCTCGGGACAGGGCCTATGGCCAGATACGCAGTATTTT
TRBJ1-5,medium-sized,-,TRBV7-9,CASSRGTYNQPQHF,TGTGCCAGCAGCCGGGGGACCTACAATCAGCCCCAGCATTTT
TRBJ2-6,-,-,TRBV9,CASSAFGGGAGANVLTF,TGTGCCAGCAGCGCCTTCGGAGGAGGCGCTGGGGCCAACGTCCTGACTTTC
TRBJ1-2,once,TRBD1,TRBV15,CATSRDEGGGHYGYTF,TGTGCCACCAGCAGAGATGAGGGAGGGGGCCACTATGGCTACACCTTC
TRBJ1-6,-,TRBD1,TRBV27,CASSLGQGNSPLHF,TGTGCCAGCAGTCTAGGACAGGGAAATTCACCCCTCCACTTT
TRBJ1-1,-,TRBD1,TRBV13,CASSSRTGLNTEAFF,TGTGCCAGCAGCTCTAGGACAGGGCTGAACACTGAAGCTTTCTTT
TRBJ1-1,-,TRBD1,TRBV4-1,CASRIDTDRGTEAFF,TGCGCCAGCAGGATAGACACAGACAGGGGTACTGAAGCTTTCTTT
TRBJ1-2,once,-,TRBV5-4,CASSWDASTHGYTF,TGTGCCAGCAGCTGGGACGCCTCAACTCATGGCTACACCTTC
TRBJ1-5,-,TRBD1,TRBV10-3,CAIKGAQGTQHF,TGTGCCATCAAGGGGGCGCAGGGGACCCAGCATTTT
TRBJ2-7,-,TRBD2,TRBV4-3,CASSQEASGGWYEQYF,TGCGCCAGCAGCCAAGAGGCTAGCGGGGGGTGGTACGAGCAGTACTTC
TRBJ2-2,-,-,TRBV13,CASSVRGEDTGELFF,TGTGCCAGCAGCGTTAGGGGCGAGGACACCGGGGAGCTGTTTTTT